These 3 T cell receptor beta chains share one sample of origin, sequenced in a study of breast tumors, draining lymph nodes, adjacent tissues. Breast cancer patients provided tissue from their axillary draining lymph nodes. MiXCR was run by TCRdb on the multiplex PCR reads, yielding one entry per CDR3 protein. The sample comprises around 150,000 distinct CDR3 sequences, around a third of which are singletons, and about 2.5% rests with the top ten. The specimen was axillary lymph node tissue. Receptor source: a female donor with breast cancer. Some clones in this sample may be carry-over from other donors' samples.

This clonotype has only a few counts. This chain joins TRBV12-3 or TRBV12-4 and TRBJ1-1, with a possible D match to TRBD1 (5 bases). The length of the CDR3 is 13 residues. V lost 4 bases and J lost 4, with 10 bases in between. Written as DNA, the CDR3 is TGTGCCAGCAGTTATACAGGTCGCACTGAAGCTTTCTTT. Translating it yields CASSYTGRTEAFF.

Details on this clonotype: The junction and the germline gene differ at one end; a read error may be behind it. The chain has TRBV7-9 and TRBJ1-2; no reliable D call. CDR1 SEHNR and CDR2 FQNEAQ come from the germline V gene (reference sequence). The CDR3 is 15 amino acids. The chain's CDR3 is CASSLGWGINHGYPF. CDR3 bases: TGTGCCAGCAGCTTAGGCTGGGGAATTAACCATGGCTACCCCTTC.

The V call is TRBV9, the J call TRBJ2-1; a weak D match, TRBD2 (5 bases). CDR1 and CDR2 from the germline V gene are SGDLS and YYNGEE. Trimming removed 0 bases from V and 12 bases from J, with 19 bases in between. The CDR3 length is 15 residues. CDR3 nucleotides: TGTGCCAGCAGCGTAGGGAGGTCCAACACAGATACGCAGTTCTTC. It is translated as CASSVGRSNTDTQFF.